These T cell receptor beta chains were read from a single sample in a study of blood T cell repertoires in COVID-19. Only in-frame clones appear in the TCRdb table, and some are missing; sequencing was by immunoSEQ multiplex PCR. The repertoire has 26,000 or so clones, 60% to 70% of them found once; the top ten carry approximately 6.8%. Sample: peripheral blood. These receptors were taken from a man in his 60s with active or convalescent COVID-19. CDR3s leave out the opening cysteine and the closing phenylalanine or tryptophan. D genes are given only for firm matches.

v_call d_call cdr3_aa
TRBV7-8 TRBD2 ASSRAGGVYNEQF
TRBV6-4 TRBD1 ASRLGQGYGYT
TRBV18 TRBD1 ASSPGTGGTEAF
TRBV10-3 TRBD1 AISMTGGDGYT
TRBV27 NA ASSPRGGDTQY
TRBV24-1 TRBD1 ATSGPRDRVKF
TRBV4-1 NA ASSPIEGFEQY
TRBV5-5 NA TSSTLARTPNTQY
TRBV5-1 NA ASSLAVGAETQY
TRBV27 NA ASSSRVVHEQY
TRBV7-8 TRBD1 ASSLGMGTGVNEQY
TRBV18 TRBD1 ASSPLTGLQTQY
TRBV7-3 TRBD2 ASSLTSGSHEQY
TRBV7-7 NA ASSLVLNSPLH
TRBV15 TRBD2 ATSSSSGSGSDTQY
TRBV19 TRBD2 ASSDSAGGYTGELF
TRBV14 NA ASSQDFSFQGFFYNEQF
TRBV5-4 TRBD2 ASSSAVGGGAQDTQY
TRBV6-2/TRBV6-3 NA ASSQKETQY
TRBV29-1 NA SAGRTEAF
TRBV7-3 NA ASSEGGSQSYEQY
TRBV7-9 NA ASSEDSNNEKLF
TRBV11-2 NA ASSSQESYEQY
TRBV10-3 TRBD1 AISELNRGQRKNTEAF
TRBV27 NA ATSDRNFEQY
TRBV6-5 TRBD2 ASSPGGEQF
TRBV6-2/TRBV6-3 NA ASRPPGNEQF
TRBV9 TRBD2 ASSVLPGASGSVVGTDTQY
TRBV27 TRBD2 ASSPGLAITDTQY
TRBV7-2 TRBD2 ASSLGGGYSNEQF
TRBV7-2 TRBD1 ASRQRQGINTEAF
TRBV14 TRBD1 ASSQASGQRANVLT
TRBV9 TRBD1 ASSATGGAAGELF
TRBV6-5 NA ASSARQFSAETQY